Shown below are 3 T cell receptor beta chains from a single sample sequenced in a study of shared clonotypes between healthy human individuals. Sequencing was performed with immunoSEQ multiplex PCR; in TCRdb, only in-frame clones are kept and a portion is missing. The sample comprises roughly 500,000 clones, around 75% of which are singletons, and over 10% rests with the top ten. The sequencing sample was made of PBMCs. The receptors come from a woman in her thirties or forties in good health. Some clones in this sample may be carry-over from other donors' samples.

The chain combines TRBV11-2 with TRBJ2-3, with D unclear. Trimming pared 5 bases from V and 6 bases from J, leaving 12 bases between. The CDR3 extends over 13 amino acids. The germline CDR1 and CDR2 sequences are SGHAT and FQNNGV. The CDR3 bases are TGTGCCAGCAGCGCAAACTCCCGTGATACGCAGTATTTT. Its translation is CASSANSRDTQYF.

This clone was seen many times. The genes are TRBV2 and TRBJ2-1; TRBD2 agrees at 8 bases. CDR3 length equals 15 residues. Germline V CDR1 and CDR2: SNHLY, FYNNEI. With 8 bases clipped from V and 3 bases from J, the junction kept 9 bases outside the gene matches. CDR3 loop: CASHRGLAIYNEQFF. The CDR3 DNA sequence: TGTGCCAGCCACCGCGGACTAGCAATCTACAATGAGCAGTTCTTC.

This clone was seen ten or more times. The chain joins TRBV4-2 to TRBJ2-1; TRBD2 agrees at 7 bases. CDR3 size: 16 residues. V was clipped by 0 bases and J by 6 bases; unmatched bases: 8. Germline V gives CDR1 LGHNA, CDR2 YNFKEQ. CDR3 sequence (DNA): TGTGCCAGCAGCCAAGATATGGGGCGGGAGCTCAATGAGCAGTTCTTC. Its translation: CASSQDMGRELNEQFF.